Listed below are T cell receptor beta chains from one sample, sequenced in a study of blood T cells in healthy people across ages. One entry per CDR3 protein results from TCRdb running MiXCR on the 5' RACE reads. The repertoire includes about 810,000 distinct CDR3 sequences, around 36% of them detected once, and roughly 13% sits in the top ten. The specimen sequenced was blood. The source of these receptors is a man in his late teens or twenties in good health. CDR3s include the opening cysteine and the closing phenylalanine or tryptophan. The D gene is left open where the match is weak. Clone size appears in some rows only: once, few, many, or a class for an expanded clone.

J | size | V | D | CDR3 | DNA
TRBJ2-3 | few | TRBV6-6 | . | CASWGSSTDTQYF | TGTGCCAGTTGGGGTTCTAGCACAGATACGCAGTATTTT
TRBJ1-4 | . | TRBV28 | . | CASGRRLEKLFF | TGTGCCAGCGGGAGGCGGCTAGAAAAACTGTTTTTT
TRBJ2-6 | . | TRBV19 | . | CASSIGYEANVLTF | TGTGCCAGTAGTATAGGGTACGAGGCCAACGTCCTGACTTTC
TRBJ1-6 | . | TRBV6-1 | TRBD1 | CASCLSGQGASPLHF | TGTGCCAGCTGTTTAAGCGGACAGGGGGCTTCACCCCTCCACTTT
TRBJ2-3 | . | TRBV7-6 | . | CASSLYTGANTQYF | TGTGCCAGCAGCTTGTACACGGGGGCGAATACGCAGTATTTT
TRBJ1-2 | many | TRBV7-9 | . | CASSAPGQVNYGYTF | TGTGCCAGCAGCGCCCCCGGGCAGGTTAACTATGGCTACACCTTC
TRBJ2-7 | few | TRBV6-5 | . | CATEVGLPSYEQYF | TGTGCCACCGAGGTCGGTTTACCCTCCTACGAGCAGTACTTC
TRBJ2-3 | few | TRBV12-3/TRBV12-4 | . | CASGIPNTDTQYF | TGTGCCTCGGGGATTCCAAACACAGATACGCAGTATTTT
TRBJ1-2 | . | TRBV7-2 | TRBD1 | CASSLEGGQGYGYTF | TGTGCCAGCAGCTTAGAAGGGGGACAGGGCTATGGCTACACCTTC
TRBJ2-4 | few | TRBV20-1 | . | CSARDGGAKNIQYF | TGCAGTGCTAGAGATGGAGGGGCCAAAAACATTCAGTACTTC
TRBJ2-3 | . | TRBV20-1 | TRBD2 | CSAANLAGDPDTQYF | TGCAGTGCAGCGAATCTAGCGGGGGACCCAGATACGCAGTATTTT
TRBJ2-3 | . | TRBV10-3 | . | CAIKGSTDTQYF | TGTGCCATCAAAGGAAGCACAGATACGCAGTATTTT
TRBJ2-3 | few | TRBV5-1 | . | CASSRHVPGTDTQYF | TGCGCCAGCAGCAGACACGTCCCTGGCACAGATACGCAGTATTTT
TRBJ1-2 | few | TRBV20-1 | . | CSARAYDRVPRNYGYTF | TGCAGTGCCAGGGCATACGATCGGGTACCAAGAAACTATGGCTACACCTTC
TRBJ1-1 | once | TRBV3-1 | . | CASSLSGWANTEAFF | TGTGCCAGCAGCTTGAGTGGGTGGGCGAACACTGAAGCTTTCTTT
TRBJ1-4 | . | TRBV4-3 | . | CASSQDPLRATNEKLFF | TGCGCCAGCAGCCAAGATCCGCTAAGGGCAACTAATGAAAAACTGTTTTTT
TRBJ1-2 | few | TRBV24-1 | . | CATSDLVGAWVYGYTF | TGTGCCACCAGTGACCTCGTAGGAGCGTGGGTCTATGGCTACACCTTC
TRBJ2-5 | many | TRBV5-1 | . | CASSLGQDQETQYF | TGCGCCAGCAGCTTGGGACAGGACCAAGAGACCCAGTACTTC
TRBJ2-5 | few | TRBV3-1 | . | CASSRQGAQRERETQYF | TGTGCCAGCAGTCGACAAGGGGCCCAGAGAGAGAGGGAGACCCAGTACTTC
TRBJ2-3 | many | TRBV4-1 | . | CASSQEGTQYF | TGCGCCAGCAGCCAAGAAGGGACGCAGTATTTT
TRBJ2-1 | . | TRBV12-3/TRBV12-4 | TRBD2 | CASSLTSGRHNEQFF | TGTGCCAGCAGTTTGACTAGCGGGAGGCACAATGAGCAGTTCTTC
TRBJ1-5 | . | TRBV12-3/TRBV12-4 | . | CASSLGPSGVQPQHF | TGTGCCAGCAGTTTAGGGCCCTCCGGGGTTCAGCCCCAGCATTTT
TRBJ2-1 | . | TRBV7-2 | . | CASSPSGVVGREQFF | TGTGCCAGCAGCCCCTCAGGTGTTGTCGGGCGAGAGCAGTTCTTC
TRBJ2-5 | . | TRBV3-1 | TRBD2 | CASSLTPSGGQETQYF | TGTGCCAGCAGCTTAACCCCCAGCGGGGGGCAAGAGACCCAGTACTTC
TRBJ2-5 | . | TRBV10-3 | . | CAIRGPGRGETQYF | TGTGCCATCAGGGGTCCCGGACGTGGAGAGACCCAGTACTTC
TRBJ2-5 | . | TRBV6-5 | . | CASSHSRRPQETQYF | TGTGCCAGCAGTCATTCCCGAAGACCCCAAGAGACCCAGTACTTC
TRBJ2-3 | . | TRBV10-1 | . | CASSESGGLSTDTQYF | TGCGCCAGCAGTGAGTCTGGGGGGCTCAGCACAGATACGCAGTATTTT
TRBJ2-7 | . | TRBV18 | . | CASSRSEDIRLGEQYF | TGTGCCAGCTCCCGCAGTGAGGACATAAGGTTGGGCGAGCAGTACTTC
TRBJ1-2 | few | TRBV12-3/TRBV12-4 | . | CASSFGGYYGYTF | TGTGCCAGCAGTTTCGGTGGATACTATGGCTACACCTTC
TRBJ2-2 | . | TRBV11-2 | . | CASSLVTIGGGELFF | TGTGCCAGCAGCTTAGTTACCATAGGAGGCGGGGAGCTGTTTTTT
TRBJ1-5 | few | TRBV29-1 | . | CSTRGQDNQPQHF | TGCAGTACCCGGGGCCAAGATAATCAGCCCCAGCATTTT
TRBJ2-1 | . | TRBV10-3 | TRBD2 | CAIGGTSGDSYNEQFF | TGTGCCATCGGCGGGACTAGCGGGGACTCCTACAATGAGCAGTTCTTC
TRBJ1-1 | few | TRBV12-3/TRBV12-4 | TRBD1 | CASSLGTGGEDTEAFF | TGTGCCAGCAGTTTGGGGACAGGGGGCGAGGACACTGAAGCTTTCTTT
TRBJ2-1 | few | TRBV7-9 | TRBD2 | CASSLSGTSGGERWNEQFF | TGTGCCAGCAGCTTGTCCGGGACTAGCGGGGGGGAGCGTTGGAATGAGCAGTTCTTC
TRBJ1-5 | . | TRBV2 | TRBD1 | CASSEPHDRAWGNQPQHF | TGTGCCAGCAGTGAACCCCACGACAGGGCCTGGGGCAATCAGCCCCAGCATTTT
TRBJ2-7 | . | TRBV7-6 | . | CASSESGEVGDEQYF | TGTGCCAGCAGCGAATCAGGGGAAGTAGGAGATGAGCAGTACTTC
TRBJ2-5 | many | TRBV28 | . | CASSFRRTGPKETQYF | TGTGCCAGCAGTTTTCGACGGACGGGACCCAAAGAGACCCAGTACTTC
TRBJ2-5 | . | TRBV20-1 | TRBD2 | CSAGDYRSPNEQYF | TGCAGTGCCGGGGACTATCGTTCCCCCAATGAGCAGTACTTC
TRBJ2-2 | few | TRBV5-1 | . | CASRGQAATNTGELFF | TGCGCCAGCAGAGGACAAGCTGCAACGAACACCGGGGAGCTGTTTTTT
TRBJ2-1 | few | TRBV20-1 | TRBD1 | CSARDRTGWNEQFF | TGCAGTGCTAGAGATAGGACAGGTTGGAATGAGCAGTTCTTC
TRBJ2-5 | . | TRBV20-1 | TRBD2 | CSASTSGGEGETQYF | TGCAGTGCTAGCACTAGCGGGGGAGAAGGAGAGACCCAGTACTTC
TRBJ1-5 | . | TRBV14 | . | CASSQGGAPQHF | TGTGCCAGCAGCCAGGGCGGGGCGCCCCAGCATTTT
TRBJ1-6 | . | TRBV28 | TRBD1 | CATRTGEYNSPLHF | TGTGCCACCAGGACAGGGGAATATAATTCACCCCTCCACTTT
TRBJ2-3 | . | TRBV10-3 | TRBD2 | CAISASSGVTDTQYF | TGTGCCATCAGCGCATCTAGCGGGGTAACAGATACGCAGTATTTT
TRBJ2-1 | . | TRBV28 | TRBD2 | CASSLAQSGSGHNEQFF | TGTGCCAGCAGTTTAGCCCAGAGCGGGAGTGGTCACAATGAGCAGTTCTTC
TRBJ2-7 | . | TRBV12-5 | . | CASGLVEVRRRGRQNEQYF | TGTGCTAGTGGTTTGGTAGAGGTTCGGCGGCGGGGGCGCCAAAATGAGCAGTACTTC
TRBJ2-4 | . | TRBV7-9 | . | CASSLGAGSYYNEQYF | TGTGCCAGCAGCTTAGGGGCGGGGTCATACTACAATGAGCAGTACTTC
TRBJ2-5 | few | TRBV29-1 | . | CSVRDGPNEQYF | TGCAGCGTCCGGGACGGCCCCAATGAGCAGTACTTC
TRBJ2-7 | . | TRBV4-1 | TRBD1 | CASSHGQGACEQYF | TGCGCCAGCAGCCACGGACAGGGGGCGTGCGAGCAGTACTTC
TRBJ1-4 | many | TRBV6-6 | . | CASSHGTLPEKLFF | TGTGCCAGCAGCCACGGGACTCTTCCTGAAAAACTGTTTTTT
TRBJ2-3 | . | TRBV21-1 | . | CASSKQRGQAGTTDTQYF | TGTGCCAGCAGCAAACAACGGGGGCAGGCCGGGACCACAGATACGCAGTATTTT
TRBJ2-5 | . | TRBV20-1 | . | CSAPSSAQETQYF | TGCAGTGCTCCCTCTAGCGCCCAAGAGACCCAGTACTTC
TRBJ2-2 | . | TRBV5-1 | . | CASSFSRQDTGELFF | TGCGCCAGCAGCTTCTCCCGACAGGACACCGGGGAGCTGTTTTTT
TRBJ1-2 | few | TRBV29-1 | . | CSVEGGIYGYTF | TGCAGCGTTGAGGGGGGTATCTATGGCTACACCTTC
TRBJ1-4 | . | TRBV7-2 | . | CASSLTPAGFEKLFF | TGTGCCAGCAGCTTAACTCCGGCAGGTTTTGAAAAACTGTTTTTT
TRBJ2-5 | . | TRBV7-2 | . | CASSATRGETQYF | TGTGCCAGCAGTGCGACTAGAGGGGAGACCCAGTACTTC
TRBJ2-7 | few | TRBV4-2 | . | CASSQDLPGASSYEQYF | TGTGCCAGCAGCCAAGATCTCCCGGGGGCTAGCTCCTACGAGCAGTACTTC
TRBJ2-3 | . | TRBV6-2/TRBV6-3 | TRBD2 | CASSDPTSADTQYF | TGTGCCAGCAGTGATCCCACTAGCGCCGATACGCAGTATTTT
TRBJ2-5 | . | TRBV7-8 | . | CASSFRRFNPETQYF | TGTGCCAGCAGCTTTCGGAGGTTTAACCCGGAGACCCAGTACTTC
TRBJ2-3 | . | TRBV12-3/TRBV12-4 | . | CASSFMRVEDTQYF | TGTGCCAGCAGTTTTATGCGGGTGGAAGATACGCAGTATTTT